Listed below are T cell receptor beta chains from one sample, sequenced in a study of early T cells in non-severe SARS-CoV-2 infection. MiXCR, run by TCRdb on the 5' RACE reads, gives a single entry per CDR3 protein. This sample has 65,000 to 85,000 distinct CDR3 sequences, with under 15% found just once. Sample: whole blood. All receptors derive from an adult who was a healthcare worker with PCR-confirmed SARS-CoV-2 infection or an uninfected control (not recorded which). Each CDR3 is given with its conserved first and last residue. A D gene is named only where the DNA matches it firmly. Size is omitted from some rows. Given values are once, few, many or a class for expanded clones.

>NA|TRBJ2-1|TRBV24-1|TRBD1
CATRDRGGHEQFF
TGTGCCACCAGGGACAGGGGAGGCCATGAGCAGTTCTTC
>many|TRBJ2-4|TRBV11-2|NA
CASSLEPLNIQYF
TGTGCCAGCAGCTTAGAACCCCTAAACATTCAGTACTTC
>few|TRBJ1-3|TRBV7-9|NA
CASSSAGAGNTIYF
TGTGCCAGCAGCTCCGCGGGGGCTGGAAACACCATATATTTT
>many|TRBJ1-3|TRBV21-1|NA
CASSKVAHWQESSGNTIYF
TGTGCCAGCAGCAAAGTCGCTCATTGGCAGGAAAGCTCTGGAAACACCATATATTTT
>NA|TRBJ2-2|TRBV12-3/TRBV12-4|TRBD1
CASSSGTGSGELFF
TGTGCCAGCAGTTCCGGGACAGGGTCCGGGGAGCTGTTTTTT
>NA|TRBJ2-1|TRBV7-9|NA
CASSPPFRSARGNEQFF
TGTGCCAGCAGCCCTCCCTTCAGGTCCGCCAGGGGCAATGAGCAGTTCTTC
>NA|TRBJ2-7|TRBV7-2|NA
CASSLNSHGIYEQYF
TGTGCCAGCAGCTTAAATTCTCACGGGATCTACGAGCAGTACTTC
>NA|TRBJ2-3|TRBV13|TRBD2
CASSLASGDTQYF
TGTGCCAGCAGCTTAGCTAGCGGAGATACGCAGTATTTT
>few|TRBJ2-7|TRBV6-2/TRBV6-3|NA
CASSSTPHEQYF
TGTGCCAGCAGTTCCACCCCCCACGAGCAGTACTTC
>many|TRBJ2-7|TRBV7-6|TRBD2
CASSPTRTSSEQYF
TGTGCCAGCAGCCCGACCCGGACTAGCTCCGAGCAGTACTTC
>few|TRBJ2-4|TRBV5-1|NA
CASSLNQGQGGDIQYF
TGCGCCAGCAGCTTGAATCAGGGCCAGGGAGGCGACATTCAGTACTTC
>NA|TRBJ1-6|TRBV29-1|TRBD1
CSARTGYGDSPLHF
TGCAGCGCAAGGACAGGGTATGGAGATTCACCCCTCCACTTT
>NA|TRBJ2-5|TRBV6-1|NA
CASSPLQLQETQYF
TGTGCCAGCAGCCCACTACAGCTACAAGAGACCCAGTACTTC
>NA|TRBJ2-5|TRBV4-1|TRBD1
CASSQWDRGAKTQYF
TGCGCCAGCAGCCAATGGGACAGGGGGGCGAAGACCCAGTACTTC
>many|TRBJ1-6|TRBV4-3|NA
CASSQDRTDSPLHF
TGCGCCAGCAGCCAAGATCGGACGGATTCACCCCTCCACTTT
>NA|TRBJ2-1|TRBV7-2|NA
CASSLVSSLQFF
TGTGCCAGCAGCTTAGTTTCTAGCTTGCAGTTCTTC
>few|TRBJ1-1|TRBV14|NA
CASSPVSIFVTEAFF
TGTGCCAGCAGTCCCGTTTCCATCTTCGTCACTGAAGCTTTCTTT
>few|TRBJ1-6|TRBV7-6|TRBD1
CASSSGGNSPLHF
TGTGCCAGCAGTTCAGGGGGTAATTCACCCCTCCACTTT